The rows below give T cell receptor beta chains drawn from one sample of a study of CD8+ T cells in alopecia areata. Assay used: immunoSEQ multiplex PCR; TCRdb lists only in-frame clones, some missing. The sample holds about 120,000 clones, around 56% seen once. The sequencing here drew on CD4+ T cells sorted from blood, taken at week 4, from a patient treated with tofacitinib. These receptors were taken from a human donor with alopecia areata. Each CDR3 is given with its conserved first and last residue. D genes are given only for firm matches. A row's size may be missing; if present it is once, few, many or a size class.

v_gene	abundance	d_gene	j_gene	CDR3aa	CDR3nt
TRBV6-5	-	-	TRBJ2-1	CASIPTYGSRGEQFF	TGTGCCAGCATCCCTACATACGGGAGTCGGGGTGAGCAGTTCTTC
TRBV9	-	-	TRBJ1-2	CASSVFSGNYGYTF	TGTGCCAGCAGCGTATTCTCAGGGAACTATGGCTACACCTTC
TRBV30	-	-	TRBJ1-6	CAWSSSSYNSPLHF	TGTGCCTGGAGTTCGAGCTCCTATAATTCACCCCTCCACTTT
TRBV29-1	few	-	TRBJ1-1	CSARKPGGNTEAFF	TGCAGCGCACGTAAGCCCGGAGGGAACACTGAAGCTTTCTTT
TRBV4-3	-	TRBD2	TRBJ2-3	CASSPAWGGNTDTQYF	TGCGCCAGCAGCCCCGCCTGGGGGGGGAACACAGATACGCAGTATTTT
TRBV30	-	-	TRBJ1-2	CAWRDHNYGYTF	TGTGCCTGGAGAGATCACAACTATGGCTACACCTTC
TRBV10-2	few	-	TRBJ1-5	CASSVRGQPYAPQHF	TGCGCCAGCAGTGTGCGAGGACAGCCGTATGCGCCCCAGCATTTT
TRBV5-1	-	-	TRBJ1-2	CASSFLRGDYGYTF	TGCGCCAGCAGCTTCCTCAGGGGCGACTATGGCTACACCTTC
TRBV7-9	-	-	TRBJ2-5	CASSPRPYQETQYF	TGTGCCAGCAGCCCCAGGCCGTACCAAGAGACCCAGTACTTC
TRBV7-9	-	TRBD2	TRBJ2-3	CASSSRAGPMGDTQYF	TGTGCCAGCAGCTCCAGAGCGGGGCCCATGGGGGATACGCAGTATTTT